Shown below are 10 T cell receptor beta chains from a single sample sequenced in a study of T cell changes during pregnancy in multiple sclerosis. The repertoire was sequenced with immunoSEQ multiplex PCR; TCRdb's copy has only in-frame clones and lacks some. The sample holds roughly 110,000 clones; roughly 90% are singletons and the top ten take roughly 1.7%. Sequences were derived from peripheral blood, sampled after pregnancy. The receptors were sampled from a female donor with multiple sclerosis, enrolled in a pregnancy study.

A few counts support this clone. J is TRBJ1-6 and V is TRBV21-1. TRBV21-1 is described as a pseudogene. This CDR3 comprises 17 residues. The CDR3 DNA reads TGTGCCAGCAGCAAAGATCCCGAGAGCTCCTATAATTCACCCCTCCACTTT. It encodes CASSKDPESSYNSPLHF.

A single count supports this clone. This sequence joins TRBV7-9 and TRBJ1-1, with TRBD1 identical over 10 bases. The germline gives CDR1 SEHNR, CDR2 FQNEAQ (reference sequence). This CDR3 comprises 18 residues. After removal of 7 bases from V and 3 bases from J, the junction contained 17 bases not matched to a gene. As DNA, the CDR3 is TGTGCCAGCACCCCTCGGGGGCGGGACAGGGGAGGGGACACTGAAGCTTTCTTT. Its translation is CASTPRGRDRGGDTEAFF.

This clone came up once. This sequence joins TRBV10-2 and TRBJ1-1; D uncertain. The germline V gene encodes CDR1 WSHSY and CDR2 SAAADI. V was trimmed by 3 bases and J by 5 bases, leaving 10 bases between them. The CDR3 loop spans 13 amino acids. The chain's CDR3 is CASSDGDGTEAFF. DNA for the CDR3: TGCGCCAGCAGTGACGGGGATGGGACTGAAGCTTTCTTT.

The rearrangement uses TRBV14 and TRBJ1-1, with D possibly TRBD1 on 5 matching bases. There are 13 residues in the CDR3. Per the germline V gene, CDR1 is SGHDN and CDR2 is FVKESK. Trimming left V 1 base short and J 9 bases short, with 12 bases between. As DNA, the CDR3 is TGTGCCAGCAGCCAAGCCCCAGGGAGGAAAGCTTTCTTT. Amino acid sequence: CASSQAPGRKAFF.

V is TRBV5-1 and J is TRBJ2-3; 14 bases are a match to TRBD2. The CDR3 runs 15 residues. V shed 4 bases and J 6 bases; nucleotides not matched to a gene: 4. The germline V gene has CDR1 SGHRS and CDR2 YFSETQ. The CDR3: CASSPGLAGVDTQYF. DNA for the CDR3: TGCGCCAGCAGCCCGGGACTAGCGGGGGTCGATACGCAGTATTTT. Filled out from reference TRBV5-1 and TRBJ2-3, the complete variable domain reads KAGVTQTPRYLIKTRGQQVTLSCSPISGHRSVSWYQQTPGQGLQFLFEYFSETQRNKGNFPGRFSGRQFSNSRSEMNVSTLELGDSALYLCASSPGLAGVDTQYFGPGTRLTVL.

This rearrangement joins TRBV6-6 to TRBJ2-5; D call uncertain. V shed 6 bases and J shed 5 bases, with 13 bases lying between them. Germline assignment: CDR1 MNHNY and CDR2 SVGAGI (reference sequence). CDR3 length equals 13 residues. The CDR3 sequence is CASRPGSVETQYF. DNA for the CDR3: TGTGCCAGCAGGCCCGGGTCTGTGGAGACCCAGTACTTC.

The rearrangement uses TRBV2 and TRBJ2-7, with D possibly being TRBD1 (6 bases). V gave up 7 bases and J gave up 0 bases, with 13 bases separating them. CDR3 length equals 14 residues. CDR1 is SNHLY, CDR2 FYNNEI, per germline. The CDR3 DNA sequence: TGTGCCAGCATCCCGGACAGAGCCTCCTACGAGCAGTACTTC. Translated: CASIPDRASYEQYF.

This sequence joins TRBV29-1 and TRBJ2-5; 9 bases map to TRBD1. Germline V gene data show CDR1 as SQVTM and CDR2 as ANQGSEA. This CDR3 has 12 residues. V was pared by 7 bases and J by 3 bases, with 3 bases of the junction left unmatched. Here the CDR3 reads CSARQGEETQYF. The CDR3 DNA reads as TGCAGCGCCCGACAGGGGGAAGAGACCCAGTACTTC. The full variable domain, with the rest looked up from reference TRBV29-1 and TRBJ2-5, is SAVISQKPSRDICQRGTSLTIQCQVDSQVTMMFWYRQQPGQSLTLIATANQGSEATYESGFVIDKFPISRPNLTFSTLTVSNMSPEDSSIYLCSARQGEETQYFGPGTRLLVL.

Here the CDR3 reads CASSRGSRKSYEQYF. CDR3 coding DNA: TGTGCCAGCAGCCGGGGGAGCAGGAAATCCTACGAGCAGTACTTC. The rearrangement joins TRBV11-2 to TRBJ2-7, with D perhaps matching TRBD2 (6 bases). Germline V gene lookup returns CDR1 SGHAT and CDR2 FQNNGV. The CDR3 is 15 amino acids. V lost 5 bases and J 1 base, leaving 15 bases between the germline ends.

The genes are TRBV28 and TRBJ1-3; D is uncertain. Germline V CDR1 and CDR2: MDHEN, SYDVKM. The germline V and J ends were trimmed by 6 bases and 2 bases, with 14 bases remaining between them. The CDR3 has 15 amino acids. CDR3 in amino acids: CASRASGEAGNTIYF. CDR3 DNA: TGTGCCAGCAGGGCTTCCGGGGAGGCTGGAAACACCATATATTTT.